This record looks at one TCR beta chain sequence and its context. Its antigen is not known. Libraries were prepared by immunoSEQ multiplex PCR; TCRdb keeps only in-frame clonotypes and omits some of them. Of millions of clones listed, about 95% are singletons. The CDR3 loop spans 13 amino acids. Trimming took 8 bases from V and 5 from J, leaving 13 bases between them. Germline CDR1 and CDR2: SNHLY and FYNNEI. The sample belongs to a study of shared clonotypes between healthy human individuals. Study-wide findings and caveats: The sole specimen, blood, was sampled, and tissue repertoires likely differ.

Naive CD8 cells comprised CD45RO-negative, CCR7-positively selected cells, excluding terminally differentiated effector memory CD45RA+ cells. This TCR came from a man aged 18 to 30 in good health. This rearrangement joins TRBV2 to TRBJ2-1; D not resolved. Sequencing used naive CD8+ T cells sorted from blood. CDR3 in amino acids: CASDVSVNNEQFF. The CDR3 nucleotides are TGTGCCAGCGACGTTTCGGTAAACAATGAGCAGTTCTTC.